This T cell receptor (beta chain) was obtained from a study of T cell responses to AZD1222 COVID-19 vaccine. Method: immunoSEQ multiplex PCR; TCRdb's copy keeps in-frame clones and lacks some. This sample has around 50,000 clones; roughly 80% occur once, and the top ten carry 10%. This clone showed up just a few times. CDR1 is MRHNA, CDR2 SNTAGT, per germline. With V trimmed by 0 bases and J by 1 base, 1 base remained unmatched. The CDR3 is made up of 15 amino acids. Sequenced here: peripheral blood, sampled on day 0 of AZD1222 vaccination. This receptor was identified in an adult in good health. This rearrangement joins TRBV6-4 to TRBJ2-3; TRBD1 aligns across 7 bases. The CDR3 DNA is TGTGCCAGCAGTGACTCAGGGGGCGGCACAGATACGCAGTATTTT. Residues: CASSDSGGGTDTQYF.